This record concerns one T cell receptor beta chain sequence. The record originates from a study of cytomegalovirus exposure and HLA in healthy donors. The PCR used 60 Vbeta and 13 Jbeta primers. The method was immunoSEQ multiplex PCR; TCRdb's version includes in-frame clones alone and lacks a portion of them. The profile shows around 100,000 clones, around 85% of them singletons. In germline, CDR1 is MNHEY, CDR2 SVGAGI. This CDR3 has 15 residues. Trimming took 5 bases from V and 2 from J; bases not matched to a gene: 4. This clonotype originated in a man between 40 and 49 years old in good health and CMV-seropositive. The chain joins TRBV6-5 to TRBJ2-5; 11 nucleotides line up with TRBD2. The sequenced sample consisted of PBMCs. CDR3 residues: CASSLAGGRQETQYF. CDR3 in DNA: TGTGCCAGCAGTCTAGCGGGGGGACGGCAAGAGACCCAGTACTTC.